The clone carrying this T cell receptor (beta chain) has only a few counts. With a J-beta primer mix and a sample-barcoded 5' primer, a second PCR ran about 7 to 11 cycles. TCRdb re-analysed the 5' RACE reads in MiXCR, keeping a single row per CDR3 protein. The sample consists of more than 1.4 million distinct CDR3 sequences, approximately 38% of them appearing once. These data belong to a study of blood T cells in healthy people across ages. CDR3 length equals 19 residues. The V gene end was trimmed by 3 bases and the J gene end by 0 bases; junction bases not matched to a gene: 17. Germline CDR1 reads SGDLS; CDR2 reads YYNGEE.

The sequencing input was blood. The receptor was isolated from a woman between 18 and 29 years old in good health. The rearrangement uses TRBV9 and TRBJ2-7; TRBD1 matches at 8 bases. The CDR3 bases are TGTGCCAGCAGCGCAGGGAGCCGGGACAGGCGAACCTTCTCCTACGAGCAGTACTTC. It codes for CASSAGSRDRRTFSYEQYF.